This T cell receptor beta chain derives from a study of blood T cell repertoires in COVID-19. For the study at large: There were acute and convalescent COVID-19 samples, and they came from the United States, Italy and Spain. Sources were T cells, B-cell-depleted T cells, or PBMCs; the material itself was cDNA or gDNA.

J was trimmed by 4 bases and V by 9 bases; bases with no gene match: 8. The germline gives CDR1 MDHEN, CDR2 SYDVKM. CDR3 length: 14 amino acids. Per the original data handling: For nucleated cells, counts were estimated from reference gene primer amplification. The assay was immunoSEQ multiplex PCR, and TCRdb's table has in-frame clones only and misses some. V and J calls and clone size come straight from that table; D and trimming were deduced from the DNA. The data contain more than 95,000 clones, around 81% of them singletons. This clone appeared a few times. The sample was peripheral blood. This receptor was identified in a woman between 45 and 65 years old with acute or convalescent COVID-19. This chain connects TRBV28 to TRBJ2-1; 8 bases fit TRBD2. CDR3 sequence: CASQPGLVYNEQFF. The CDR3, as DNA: TGTGCCAGTCAGCCGGGACTAGTATACAATGAGCAGTTCTTC.